Listed here are 28 T cell receptor beta chains from one sample, sequenced in a study of regulatory and conventional T cells in RAG deficiency. The repertoire was sequenced with immunoSEQ multiplex PCR; TCRdb's copy has only in-frame clones and lacks some. The sample lists around 30,000 clones; around 96% were seen once. Conventional CD4+ T cells were sorted from blood as CD25-low CD127-high cells. A further study also used this sample, focusing on regulatory T cells. That source reports: The PCR used 52 TRBV and 13 TRBJ primers.

The sequenced material came from CD25- CD4+ T cells sorted from blood. All receptors derive from a human donor in good health.

V gene TRBV15 combines with J gene TRBJ2-5; D is possibly TRBD2 (6 bases). The CDR3 extends over 19 amino acids. CDR1 LNHNV and CDR2 YYDKDF come from the germline V gene (reference sequence). The V end lost 2 bases, the J end lost 5 bases, and 27 bases lay between the germline ends. CDR3 protein: CATSRRPATTGTTRETQYF. The CDR3 DNA is TGTGCCACCAGCAGACGCCCCGCAACTACCGGGACGACTAGGGAGACCCAGTACTTC.

The chain recombines TRBV19 with TRBJ2-3; TRBD1 is a possible D gene (6 bases). The CDR3 is 15 residues long. CDR1 is LNHDA and CDR2 is SQIVND in the germline V gene (reference sequence). The V and J ends lost 7 bases and 2 bases respectively, with 16 bases between them. The CDR3 loop reads CASKGKGQPTDTQYF. CDR3 DNA sequence: TGTGCCAGTAAGGGGAAGGGACAACCCACAGATACGCAGTATTTT.

The V call is TRBV27, the J call TRBJ2-7, with D tentatively TRBD2 (5 bases). V was clipped by 5 bases and J by 5 bases, with 16 bases between them. The germline CDR1 and CDR2 sequences are MNHEY and SMNVEV (reference sequence). The CDR3 contains 14 residues. The CDR3 protein is CASSDPGSFNEQYF. For the CDR3, the DNA is TGTGCCAGCAGTGATCCGGGAAGTTTCAACGAGCAGTACTTC.

V usage is TRBV15 and J usage is TRBJ1-2; no reliable D call. Trimming left V 0 bases short and J 2 bases short, with 16 bases between. Germline loops: CDR1 LNHNV, CDR2 YYDKDF (reference sequence). The CDR3 spans 17 residues. CDR3 sequence reads: CATSRDHVEGTNYGYTF. As DNA, the CDR3 is TGTGCCACCAGCAGAGACCACGTGGAGGGTACCAACTATGGCTACACCTTC.

The gene calls are TRBV5-6 and TRBJ2-1; 10 bases line up with TRBD2. The germline V gene encodes CDR1 SGHDT and CDR2 YYEEEE. Unmatched junction bases numbered 9, after V lost 3 bases and J lost 6 bases. CDR3 length: 16 amino acids. CDR3 sequence: CASSSWKRGGPNEQFF. DNA of the CDR3: TGTGCCAGCAGCTCGTGGAAGCGGGGGGGCCCCAATGAGCAGTTCTTC.

The chain combines TRBV29-1 with TRBJ2-1; D unresolved. Germline assignment: CDR1 SQVTM and CDR2 ANQGSEA. The ends were cut back, 7 bases at V and 4 bases at J, with 20 bases in the middle. The length of the CDR3 is 15 residues. The CDR3 loop is CSATPPYTRYNEQFF. CDR3 coding DNA: TGCAGCGCCACGCCCCCCTATACTCGTTACAATGAGCAGTTCTTC.

A remark on this clone: Other DNA sequences in the sample encode the same CDR3. This chain links TRBV19 with TRBJ2-7; 10 bases agree with TRBD1. Trimming cost V 6 bases and J 3 bases; bases outside gene matches: 2. The CDR3 is 13 amino acids. Germline V gene sequence: CDR1 LNHDA, CDR2 SQIVND (reference sequence). CDR3 protein: CASSRDRGYEQYF. The CDR3, as DNA: TGTGCCAGTAGCCGGGACAGGGGCTACGAGCAGTACTTC. The whole variable domain, remainder taken from reference TRBV19 and TRBJ2-7, is DGGITQSPKYLFRKEGQNVTLSCEQNLNHDAMYWYRQDPGQGLRLIYYSQIVNDFQKGDIAEGYSVSREKKESFPLTVTSAQKNPTAFYLCASSRDRGYEQYFGPGTRLTVT.

The chain has TRBV2 and TRBJ1-2; 8 bases align to TRBD1. The V gene's germline CDR1 is SNHLY and CDR2 FYNNEI. The junction had 10 bases not matched to a gene; V was cut back by 9 bases and J by 7 bases. The CDR3 extends over 13 amino acids. CDR3 coding DNA: TGTGCCAGTGATTCACAGGGGGTGAGTGGCTACACCTTC. This gives the protein CASDSQGVSGYTF.

The V gene is TRBV25-1, the J gene TRBJ1-2; 9 bases line up with TRBD1. Unmatched junction bases numbered 6, after V lost 5 bases and J lost 2 bases. Per the germline V gene, CDR1 is MGHDK and CDR2 is SYGVNS. The CDR3 loop spans 15 amino acids. CDR3 in DNA: TGTGCCAGCAGTCAAACTGGGACAGGGAACTATGGCTACACCTTC. It yields the protein CASSQTGTGNYGYTF.

Worth noting for this clone: A read error may produce the germline difference seen at one junction end. The chain uses TRBV11-2 and TRBJ2-1, with 10 bases that match TRBD1. This CDR3 is 15 amino acids long. Germline V gene data show CDR1 as SGHAT and CDR2 as FQNNGV. The CDR3 DNA reads as TGTGCCAGCGGCTTTCGGACGGGGACAGGGGATGAGCAGTTCTTC. Protein product: CASGFRTGTGDEQFF.

This rearrangement joins TRBV27 to TRBJ1-5; perhaps TRBD1 as D (6 bases). CDR1 MNHEY and CDR2 SMNVEV come from the germline V gene (reference sequence). This CDR3 spans 15 amino acids. The V end lost 3 bases, the J end lost 5 bases, and 14 bases lay between the germline ends. CDR3 bases: TGTGCCAGCAGTTTTGCCTCCTACAGGGATCAGCCCCAGCATTTT. It translates to CASSFASYRDQPQHF.

This sequence joins TRBV9 and TRBJ2-1; 7 bases are a match to TRBD2. CDR1 is SGDLS, CDR2 YYNGEE, per germline. V shed 3 bases and J 4 bases; nucleotides not matched to a gene: 7. This CDR3 has 15 residues. CDR3 in DNA: TGTGCCAGCAGCGCGACTAGCCCCACATACAATGAGCAGTTCTTC. Protein sequence: CASSATSPTYNEQFF. Filled out from reference TRBV9 and TRBJ2-1, the complete variable domain reads DSGVTQTPKHLITATGQRVTLRCSPRSGDLSVYWYQQSLDQGLQFLIQYYNGEERAKGNILERFSAQQFPDLHSELNLSSLELGDSALYFCASSATSPTYNEQFFGPGTRLTVL.

The CDR3 DNA follows: TGTGCCAGCAGCTTGGAGTTTGGCCTGTCTAACTATGGCTACACCTTC. It codes for CASSLEFGLSNYGYTF. The genes are TRBV5-5 and TRBJ1-2; no definite D call. Trimming pared 0 bases from V and 0 bases from J, leaving 12 bases between. The germline CDR1 and CDR2 sequences are SGHKS and YYEKEE (reference sequence). The CDR3 runs to 16 residues.

This CDR3 reads CASSPSGGITEAFF. The CDR3, as DNA: TGCGCCAGCAGCCCCTCGGGGGGTATCACTGAAGCTTTCTTT. This chain connects TRBV5-1 to TRBJ1-1; TRBD1 might be the D (5 bases). This CDR3 is 14 amino acids long. Germline CDR1 reads SGHRS; CDR2 reads YFSETQ. Trimming removed 4 bases at V and 4 bases at J, with 14 bases between.

The chain employs TRBV6-1 and TRBJ1-2, with 7 bases identical to TRBD1. CDR3 size: 15 residues. Looked up from germline, CDR1 is MNHNS and CDR2 is SASEGT. Losses at the gene ends were 5 bases for V and 8 bases for J; bases not matched to a gene: 14. This CDR3 is CASSSRNPTGRGYTF. For the CDR3, the DNA is TGTGCCAGCAGTTCCCGAAACCCGACAGGGAGGGGCTACACCTTC.

This clone is a singleton in its sample. The chain combines TRBV6-5 with TRBJ1-4, with a tentative D call TRBD1 (5 bases). Germline V gene lookup returns CDR1 MNHEY and CDR2 SVGAGI. V was clipped by 8 bases and J by 0 bases, with 13 bases between them. The CDR3 consists of 15 residues. The CDR3 region has the DNA TGTGCCAGCGCATGGGGGGTTGCAACTAATGAAAAACTGTTTTTT. Protein: CASAWGVATNEKLFF.

The J gene is TRBJ1-2, the V gene TRBV19, with TRBD1 identical over 9 bases. The CDR3 totals 15 residues. V was pared by 3 bases and J by 8 bases, with 10 bases of the junction left unmatched. Germline assignment: CDR1 LNHDA and CDR2 SQIVND (reference sequence). The CDR3 DNA reads as TGTGCCAGTAGTATCCCCGGGACAGGGTCTGGGGGCTACACCTTC. It translates to CASSIPGTGSGGYTF. Full variable domain (rest looked up from reference TRBV19 and TRBJ1-2): DGGITQSPKYLFRKEGQNVTLSCEQNLNHDAMYWYRQDPGQGLRLIYYSQIVNDFQKGDIAEGYSVSREKKESFPLTVTSAQKNPTAFYLCASSIPGTGSGGYTFGSGTRLTVV.

The gene calls are TRBV5-6 and TRBJ1-2; 7 bases fit TRBD1. The CDR3 is made up of 15 amino acids. Unmatched junction bases numbered 7, after V lost 0 bases and J lost 5 bases. The germline V gene has CDR1 SGHDT and CDR2 YYEEEE. The CDR3 DNA follows: TGTGCCAGCAGCTTGGGGCGGGACAGCCTTTATGGCTACACCTTC. Its translation: CASSLGRDSLYGYTF.

V and J are TRBV19 and TRBJ2-7; 9 bases match TRBD1. Germline CDR1 reads LNHDA; CDR2 reads SQIVND (reference sequence). Trimming cost V 9 bases and J 6 bases; bases outside gene matches: 15. CDR3 size: 15 residues. The DNA of the CDR3 is TGTGCCAGCCAAGACCCCGGGACAGGGAAAAGCGAGCAGTACTTC. Amino acid sequence: CASQDPGTGKSEQYF. Filled out from reference TRBV19 and TRBJ2-7, the complete variable domain reads DGGITQSPKYLFRKEGQNVTLSCEQNLNHDAMYWYRQDPGQGLRLIYYSQIVNDFQKGDIAEGYSVSREKKESFPLTVTSAQKNPTAFYLCASQDPGTGKSEQYFGPGTRLTVT.

The J gene is TRBJ1-2, the V gene TRBV5-4; a possible D gene is TRBD1 (6 bases). Trimming pared 3 bases from V and 0 bases from J, leaving 24 bases between. The CDR3 runs to 19 residues. The germline CDR1 and CDR2 sequences are SGHNT and YYREEE (reference sequence). CDR3 region: CASSSGGGGLIGANYGYTF. The CDR3 coding sequence is TGTGCCAGCAGCTCGGGTGGGGGGGGGCTGATTGGAGCTAACTATGGCTACACCTTC.

The chain joins TRBV14 to TRBJ2-7, with D perhaps matching TRBD1 (6 bases). The V end was cut by 0 bases, the J end by 3 bases, with 9 bases between. CDR1 is SGHDN, CDR2 FVKESK, per germline. CDR3 length: 14 residues. The CDR3 sequence is CASSQDGDNYEQYF. CDR3 DNA sequence: TGTGCCAGCAGCCAAGATGGGGACAACTACGAGCAGTACTTC.

On this clone: Other DNA sequences in the sample encode the same CDR3. The rearrangement uses TRBV19 and TRBJ1-6, with 10 bases identical to TRBD1. The length of the CDR3 is 17 residues. J lost 13 bases, V lost 5 bases, and 17 bases had no gene match. Germline V gene sequence: CDR1 LNHDA, CDR2 SQIVND (reference sequence). The CDR3 region has the DNA TGTGCCAGTAGTCCCTCCCCGGGACAGGGGAGCGAATCCCCCCTCCACTTT. This sequence encodes CASSPSPGQGSESPLHF. The whole variable domain, remainder taken from reference TRBV19 and TRBJ1-6, is DGGITQSPKYLFRKEGQNVTLSCEQNLNHDAMYWYRQDPGQGLRLIYYSQIVNDFQKGDIAEGYSVSREKKESFPLTVTSAQKNPTAFYLCASSPSPGQGSESPLHFGNGTRLTVT.

The chain recombines TRBV6-1 with TRBJ1-5; tentative D call: TRBD1 (6 bases). V lost 1 base and J lost 7, with 26 bases in between. Germline V CDR1 and CDR2: MNHNS, SASEGT. This CDR3 has 19 amino acids. The CDR3 sequence: CASSEEGADSYFPEQPQHF. CDR3 nucleotide sequence: TGTGCCAGCAGTGAAGAAGGTGCGGACAGCTATTTTCCTGAACAGCCCCAGCATTTT.

The chain links TRBV7-3 to TRBJ1-2; no definite D call. Germline CDR1 SGHTA, CDR2 FQGTGA. CDR3 length: 15 amino acids. V was shortened by 5 bases and J by 2 bases, with 15 bases between the two germline ends. Here the CDR3 reads CASSLHGGQNYGYTF. CDR3 coding DNA: TGTGCCAGCAGCCTCCATGGCGGGCAAAACTATGGCTACACCTTC.

The CDR3 DNA reads TGCAGCGTTGAACTTGGCGGGGCGGGTTATGGCTACACCTTC. It encodes CSVELGGAGYGYTF. The J gene is TRBJ1-2, the V gene TRBV29-1, with a possible D match to TRBD1 (5 bases). This CDR3 spans 14 amino acids. V gave up 2 bases and J gave up 5 bases, with 15 bases separating them. Per the germline V gene, CDR1 is SQVTM and CDR2 is ANQGSEA.

This clone was counted a few times. The CDR3 region is CSVALDYDYNEQFF. CDR3 bases: TGCAGCGTTGCTCTCGACTACGACTACAATGAGCAGTTCTTC. The rearrangement links TRBV29-1 to TRBJ2-1; a possible D gene is TRBD2 (5 bases). The V and J ends lost 4 bases and 3 bases respectively, with 13 bases between them. The CDR3 extends over 14 amino acids. Germline V gene data show CDR1 as SQVTM and CDR2 as ANQGSEA.

The rearrangement joins TRBV11-2 to TRBJ1-1; unclear D gene. The V gene's germline CDR1 is SGHAT and CDR2 FQNNGV. Trimming cost V 7 bases and J 2 bases, with 11 bases left between them. This CDR3 spans 13 amino acids. CDR3 in DNA: TGTGCCAGCACCAGAACCTCTAACACTGAAGCTTTCTTT. This translates into CASTRTSNTEAFF.

The V call is TRBV6-1, the J call TRBJ2-1; tentatively, D is TRBD1 (6 bases). The CDR3 length is 13 residues. The germline V and J ends were trimmed by 4 bases and 9 bases, with 13 bases remaining between them. Per the germline V gene, CDR1 is MNHNS and CDR2 is SASEGT. The CDR3 DNA follows: TGTGCCAGCAGTGCTACAGGGACGGGTGAGCAGTTCTTC. This sequence encodes CASSATGTGEQFF.